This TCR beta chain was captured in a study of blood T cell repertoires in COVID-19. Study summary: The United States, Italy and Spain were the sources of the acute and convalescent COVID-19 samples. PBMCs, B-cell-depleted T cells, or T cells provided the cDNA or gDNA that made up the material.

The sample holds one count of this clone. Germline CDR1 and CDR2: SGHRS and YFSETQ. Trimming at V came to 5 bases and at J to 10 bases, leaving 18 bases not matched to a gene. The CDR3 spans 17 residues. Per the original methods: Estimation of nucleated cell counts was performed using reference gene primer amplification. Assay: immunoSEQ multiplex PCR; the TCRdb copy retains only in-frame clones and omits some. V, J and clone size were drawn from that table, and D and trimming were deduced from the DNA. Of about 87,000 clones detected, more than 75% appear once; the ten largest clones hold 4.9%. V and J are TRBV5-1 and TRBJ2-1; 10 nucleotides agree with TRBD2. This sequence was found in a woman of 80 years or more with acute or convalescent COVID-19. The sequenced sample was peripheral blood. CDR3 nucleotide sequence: TGCGCCAGCAGGCACTCTAGCGGGAGCCCCAGGAATAGAGAGCAGTTCTTC. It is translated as CASRHSSGSPRNREQFF.